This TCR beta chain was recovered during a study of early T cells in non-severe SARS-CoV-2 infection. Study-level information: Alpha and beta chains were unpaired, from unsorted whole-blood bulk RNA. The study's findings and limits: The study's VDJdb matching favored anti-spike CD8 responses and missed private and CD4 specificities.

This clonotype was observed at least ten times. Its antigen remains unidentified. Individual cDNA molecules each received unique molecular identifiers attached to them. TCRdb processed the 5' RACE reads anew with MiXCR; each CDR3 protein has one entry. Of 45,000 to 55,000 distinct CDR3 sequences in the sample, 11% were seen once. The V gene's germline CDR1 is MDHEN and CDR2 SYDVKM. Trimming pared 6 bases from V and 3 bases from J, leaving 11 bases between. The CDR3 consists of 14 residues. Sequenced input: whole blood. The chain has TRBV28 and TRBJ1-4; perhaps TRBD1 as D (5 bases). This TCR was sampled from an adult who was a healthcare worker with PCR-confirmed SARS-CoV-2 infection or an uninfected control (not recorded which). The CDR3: CASSGGFANEKLFF. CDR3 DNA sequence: TGTGCCAGCAGCGGGGGATTCGCTAATGAAAAACTGTTTTTT.